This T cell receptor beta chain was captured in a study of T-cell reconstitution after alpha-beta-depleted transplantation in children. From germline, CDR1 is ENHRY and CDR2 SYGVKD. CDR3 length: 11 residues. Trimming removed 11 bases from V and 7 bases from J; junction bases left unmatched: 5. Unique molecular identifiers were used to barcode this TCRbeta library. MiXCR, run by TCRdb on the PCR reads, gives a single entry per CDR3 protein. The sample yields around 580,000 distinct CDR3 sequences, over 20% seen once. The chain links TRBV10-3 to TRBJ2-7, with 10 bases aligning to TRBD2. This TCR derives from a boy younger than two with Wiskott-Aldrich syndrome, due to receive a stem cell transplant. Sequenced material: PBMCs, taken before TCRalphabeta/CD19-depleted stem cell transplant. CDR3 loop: CAAGLAREQYF. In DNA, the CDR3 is TGTGCCGCGGGACTAGCGAGGGAGCAGTACTTC.